Below, 22 T cell receptor beta chains from the same sample are listed, as sequenced in a study of CD8+CD57+ T cells in acquired aplastic anemia. Using genomic DNA as the template, TCR beta VDJ and CDR3 profiling was carried out. MiXCR, applied by TCRdb to the reads, yields one record per CDR3 protein. The sample shows 130,000 or so distinct CDR3 sequences, 40% to 45% of them seen only once. The sample taken for sequencing was sorted CD4+, CD8+, or CD8+CD57+ T cells (not recorded which) from PBMCs. Receptors originate from a human donor in good health, serving as a control.

The chain has TRBV20-1 and TRBJ1-2; the D gene is possibly TRBD1 (6 bases). The CDR3 is made up of 17 amino acids. The V gene lost 1 base and the J gene lost 0 bases, with 18 bases spanning the gap. CDR1 is DFQATT and CDR2 is SNEGSKA in the germline V gene (reference sequence). CDR3 nucleotide sequence: TGCAGTGCTAGAGGGCTAGAATCCGGGACACCTAACTATGGCTACACCTTC. Amino acid sequence: CSARGLESGTPNYGYTF.

In this sample, this clonotype turned up many times. This chain joins TRBV5-5 and TRBJ2-7; maybe TRBD1 (5 bases). This CDR3 has 14 residues. Germline CDR1 is SGHKS and CDR2 is YYEKEE (reference sequence). Trimming stripped 0 bases from V and 6 bases from J, with 13 bases between. The CDR3 coding sequence is TGTGCCAGCAGCTTGGCGCAGGGCGCCCTCGAGCAGTACTTC. It specifies CASSLAQGALEQYF.

This clonotype was counted many times. The chain uses TRBV7-2 and TRBJ1-1; 8 bases agree with TRBD1. CDR1 is SGHTA, CDR2 FQGNSA, per germline. With V trimmed by 5 bases and J by 9 bases, 8 bases remained unmatched. The CDR3 runs 13 residues. DNA of the CDR3: TGTGCCAGCAGCCGGGACAGGAGATCTCAAGCTTTCTTT. Its protein product is CASSRDRRSQAFF.

V and J are TRBV7-8 and TRBJ2-7; 9 bases map to TRBD2. Germline loops: CDR1 SGHVS, CDR2 FQNEAQ. The V segment lost 0 bases and the J segment 3 bases; nucleotides outside the gene matches: 6. CDR3 size: 16 residues. In DNA, the CDR3 is TGTGCCAGCAGCTTAGCAGATAGCGGGGGCTTCTACGAGCAGTACGTC. It translates to CASSLADSGGFYEQYV.

On this clonotype: This may stem from a read error, because a much larger clone lies one nucleotide away. The J gene is TRBJ1-1, the V gene TRBV11-3; no firm D call. CDR1 SGHNT and CDR2 YENEEA come from the germline V gene. This CDR3 is built from 13 residues. CDR3 sequence reads: CASSSVHLTETFF. The CDR3 DNA reads as TGTGCCAGCAGCTCGGTCCATCTCACTGAAACTTTCTTT.

This clonotype showed up just once. At one end, the junction sequence differs from germline, possibly due to a read error. The chain couples TRBV6-1 to TRBJ1-5; 10 bases align to TRBD1. The CDR3 loop spans 14 amino acids. Germline V lookup: CDR1 MNHNS, CDR2 SASEGT. CDR3 sequence (DNA): TGTGCCGGCAGGTCCGGGACAGGGGTCGAGCCCCAGCATTTT. Residues: CAGRSGTGVEPQHF.

Details on this clonotype: The CDR3 does not close with the conserved phenylalanine or tryptophan, likely indicating a read error. The V call is TRBV6-1, the J call TRBJ2-7, with TRBD1 matching over 7 bases. The CDR3 runs to 14 residues. The V and J ends lost 3 bases and 4 bases, in that order; junction bases with no gene match: 6. Germline CDR1 and CDR2: MNHNS and SASEGT. The CDR3 DNA reads TGTGCCAGCAGTGATGACAGGGTGGGGTACGAGCAGTACCTC. It is translated as CASSDDRVGYEQYL.

This clonotype was detected a few times. The V and J genes are TRBV2 and TRBJ1-1; TRBD1 is a possible D gene (5 bases). CDR3 length equals 14 residues. The V gene lost 5 bases and the J gene lost 1 base, with 11 bases spanning the gap. Per germline, CDR1 SNHLY and CDR2 FYNNEI. CDR3 coding DNA: TGTGCCAGCAGTTCTCAGGGTCGGAACACTGAAGCTTTCTTT. It is translated as CASSSQGRNTEAFF.

Ten or more counts support this clonotype. J is TRBJ1-5 and V is TRBV20-1; 10 bases are a match to TRBD1. This CDR3 contains 15 residues. Germline CDR1 and CDR2: DFQATT and SNEGSKA (reference sequence). Trimming cost V 4 bases and J 6 bases; bases outside gene matches: 9. The CDR3 loop is CSAIDRGRVSQPQHF. The CDR3 DNA reads TGCAGTGCTATTGACAGGGGGCGCGTCAGTCAGCCCCAGCATTTT.

This clonotype was picked up many times. The V gene is TRBV5-5, the J gene TRBJ1-1; 7 nucleotides line up with TRBD1. CDR1 SGHKS and CDR2 YYEKEE come from the germline V gene (reference sequence). The CDR3 sequence is 14 residues long. Trimming cost V 2 bases and J 5 bases; bases outside gene matches: 6. In DNA, the CDR3 is TGTGCCAGCAGCTTTGAACAGGGGAGTACTGAAGCTTTCTTT. Translation: CASSFEQGSTEAFF.

This clonotype was found many times. The V and J genes are TRBV5-1 and TRBJ2-1; tentatively, D is TRBD2 (5 bases). V was pared by 0 bases and J by 1 base, with 14 bases between. The CDR3 is made up of 17 amino acids. Germline values: CDR1 SGHRS, CDR2 YFSETQ. CDR3 sequence reads: CASSLGPRTASYNEQFF. The CDR3 bases are TGCGCCAGCAGCTTGGGCCCCCGGACTGCGTCCTACAATGAGCAGTTCTTC. The entire variable domain, with the rest obtained from reference TRBV5-1 and TRBJ2-1, is as follows: KAGVTQTPRYLIKTRGQQVTLSCSPISGHRSVSWYQQTPGQGLQFLFEYFSETQRNKGNFPGRFSGRQFSNSRSEMNVSTLELGDSALYLCASSLGPRTASYNEQFFGPGTRLTVL.

The chain combines TRBV3-1 with TRBJ1-1; D uncertain. The germline V gene has CDR1 LGHDT and CDR2 YNNKEL (reference sequence). V was cut by 5 bases and J by 0 bases, with 19 bases left in between. This CDR3 is 17 amino acids long. The CDR3 spells CASSFLYSPVMNTEAFF. CDR3 coding DNA: TGTGCCAGCAGCTTTTTGTACAGTCCGGTTATGAACACTGAAGCTTTCTTT.

J is TRBJ1-4 and V is TRBV6-5; no firm D call. Germline V lookup: CDR1 MNHEY, CDR2 SVGAGI. This CDR3 contains 15 residues. V lost 5 bases to trimming and J lost 5 bases, with 15 bases between them. CDR3: CASSPSGGGNEKLFF. In nucleotides, the CDR3 is TGTGCCAGCAGTCCCTCGGGAGGAGGGAATGAAAAACTGTTTTTT.

This clonotype has at least ten counts. V gene TRBV20-1 combines with J gene TRBJ1-4; the D gene is possibly TRBD1 (5 bases). This CDR3 comprises 16 residues. V gave up 2 bases and J gave up 5 bases, with 18 bases separating them. Germline-derived CDR1 and CDR2 are DFQATT and SNEGSKA (reference sequence). The CDR3 loop reads CSARPYPRVGNEKLFF. The CDR3 bases are TGCAGTGCTAGACCTTACCCCAGGGTAGGGAATGAAAAACTGTTTTTT.

To note about this clonotype: A much larger clone differs by one base, so this may be a read error. The chain is built from TRBV4-1 and TRBJ2-3, with 13 positions matching TRBD2. The germline CDR1 and CDR2 sequences are MGHRA and YSYEKL. The CDR3 is 16 amino acids. The DNA of the CDR3 is TGCGCCAGCAGCCGTGCGGGACTAGCGGGGACCTATACGCAGTGTTTT. The encoded protein is CASSRAGLAGTYTQCF.

This sequence joins TRBV29-1 and TRBJ2-5, with TRBD1 as a possible D gene (6 bases). Looked up from germline, CDR1 is SQVTM and CDR2 is ANQGSEA. The CDR3 runs 11 residues. V shed 6 bases and J shed 4 bases, with 9 bases lying between them. For the CDR3, the DNA is TGCAGCGTAGGACAGCGAGAGACCCAGTACTTC. Its protein is CSVGQRETQYF.

The chain couples TRBV19 to TRBJ1-2; D gene unclear. Between the trimmed V and J ends, which lost 7 bases and 3 bases, there was a span of 9 bases. This CDR3 comprises 12 residues. CDR1 and CDR2 (germline): LNHDA, SQIVND (reference sequence). The CDR3 DNA reads TGTGCCAGTAACACCTTTGACTATGGCTACACCTTC. This codes for CASNTFDYGYTF.

The rearrangement uses TRBV7-6 and TRBJ2-5; no clear D gene. Germline V CDR1 and CDR2: SGHVS, FNYEAQ. The CDR3 length is 12 residues. The CDR3 protein is CARASVLETQYF. CDR3 sequence (DNA): TGTGCTAGGGCTTCGGTTCTAGAGACCCAGTACTTC.

In this sample, this clonotype turned up many times. The rearrangement uses TRBV2 and TRBJ2-1; 9 bases map to TRBD1. Unmatched junction bases numbered 10, after V lost 5 bases and J lost 5 bases. The CDR3 loop spans 16 amino acids. Germline V CDR1 and CDR2: SNHLY, FYNNEI. The CDR3 nucleotides are TGTGCCAGCAGTTGGCTCAAGGGACAGGGCCACAATGAGCAGTTCTTC. Its protein is CASSWLKGQGHNEQFF. The full variable domain, with the rest looked up from reference TRBV2 and TRBJ2-1, is EPEVTQTPSHQVTQMGQEVILRCVPISNHLYFYWYRQILGQKVEFLVSFYNNEISEKSEIFDDQFSVERPDGSNFTLKIRSTKLEDSAMYFCASSWLKGQGHNEQFFGPGTRLTVL.

This clonotype was seen ten or more times. The rearrangement joins TRBV10-3 to TRBJ2-3; 7 bases match TRBD1. V lost 7 bases, J lost 6 bases, and 7 bases stayed unmatched. Germline CDR1 ENHRY, CDR2 SYGVKD. The CDR3 length is 13 residues. This CDR3 reads CAITFGQEDTQYF. The CDR3 DNA is TGTGCCATCACCTTCGGACAGGAGGATACGCAGTATTTT.

This chain joins TRBV25-1 and TRBJ2-3; 12 positions match TRBD2. Trimming cost V 4 bases and J 10 bases; bases outside gene matches: 24. The CDR3 has 20 residues. Germline values: CDR1 MGHDK, CDR2 SYGVNS. The CDR3 region is CASSASDLRLAGVGRDAQYF. The CDR3 nucleotides are TGTGCCAGCAGTGCCTCCGACCTCAGACTAGCGGGAGTAGGGAGGGACGCGCAGTATTTT. The full variable domain, in which reference TRBV25-1 and TRBJ2-3 provide the parts outside the CDR3, is EADIYQTPRYLVIGTGKKITLECSQTMGHDKMYWYQQDPGMELHLIHYSYGVNSTEKGDLSSESTVSRIRTEHFPLTLESARPSHTSQYLCASSASDLRLAGVGRDAQYFGPGTRLTVL.

The chain has TRBV3-1 and TRBJ1-5, with a possible D match to TRBD1 (6 bases). Germline V gives CDR1 LGHDT, CDR2 YNNKEL (reference sequence). The CDR3 consists of 15 residues. V lost 2 bases, J lost 6 bases, and 14 bases lay in between. CDR3 in amino acids: CASSQRFGGLQPQHF. The DNA for the CDR3 is TGTGCCAGCAGCCAAAGATTTGGGGGGCTTCAGCCCCAGCATTTT.